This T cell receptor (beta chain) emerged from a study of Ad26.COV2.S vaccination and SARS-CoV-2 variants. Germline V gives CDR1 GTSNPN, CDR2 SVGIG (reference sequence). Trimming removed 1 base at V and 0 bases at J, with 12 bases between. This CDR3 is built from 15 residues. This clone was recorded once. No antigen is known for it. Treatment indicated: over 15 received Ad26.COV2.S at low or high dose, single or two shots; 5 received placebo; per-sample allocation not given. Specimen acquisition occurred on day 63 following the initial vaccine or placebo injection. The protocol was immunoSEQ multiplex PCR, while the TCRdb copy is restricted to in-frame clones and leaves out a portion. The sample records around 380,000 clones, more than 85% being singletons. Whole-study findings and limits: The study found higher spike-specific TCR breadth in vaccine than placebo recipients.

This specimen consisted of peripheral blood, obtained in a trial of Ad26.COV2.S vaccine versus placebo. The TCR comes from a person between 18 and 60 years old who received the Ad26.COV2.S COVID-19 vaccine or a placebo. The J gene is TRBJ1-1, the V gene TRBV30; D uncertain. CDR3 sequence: CAWSARLPLNTEAFF. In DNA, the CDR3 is TGTGCCTGGAGTGCCCGGCTGCCTCTGAACACTGAAGCTTTCTTT.